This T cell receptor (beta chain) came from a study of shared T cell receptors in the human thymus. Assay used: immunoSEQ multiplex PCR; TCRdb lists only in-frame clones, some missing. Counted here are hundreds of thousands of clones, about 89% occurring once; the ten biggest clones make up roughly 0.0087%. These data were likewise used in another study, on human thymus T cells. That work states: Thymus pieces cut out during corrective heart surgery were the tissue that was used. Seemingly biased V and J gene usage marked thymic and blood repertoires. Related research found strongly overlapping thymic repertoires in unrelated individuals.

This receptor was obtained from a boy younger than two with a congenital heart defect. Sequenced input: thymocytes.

CDR3 in amino acids: CASSLEMARGDNEQFF. DNA of the CDR3: TGTGCCAGCAGCTTAGAGATGGCCAGGGGAGACAATGAGCAGTTCTTC. The chain employs TRBV7-8 and TRBJ2-1; D might be TRBD1 (6 bases). The CDR3 loop spans 16 amino acids. Trimming left V 1 base short and J 5 bases short, with 15 bases between. Germline V CDR1 and CDR2: SGHVS, FQNEAQ.